This T cell receptor beta chain derives from a study of T cell responses to AZD1222 COVID-19 vaccine. About the study: Second doses that came at about 4 or about 12 weeks were put together. Study-level findings and limits: Just a handful of AZD1222 recipients tested seropositive at baseline.

In its sample, this clone was seen a few times. Antigen: not known. This CDR3 is 14 amino acids long. V lost 2 bases, J lost 5 bases, and 12 bases lay in between. CDR1 and CDR2 from the germline V gene are SNHLY and FYNNEI. Sequenced by immunoSEQ multiplex PCR; TCRdb stores in-frame clones only, minus some. The sample holds 130,000 to 150,000 clones, around 93% seen once. This TCR was recovered from an adult in good health. This material consisted of peripheral blood, taken on day 0 of AZD1222 vaccination. The V call is TRBV2, the J call TRBJ2-5, with D tentatively TRBD1 or TRBD2 (6 bases each). The CDR3, as DNA: TGTGCCAGCAGTGAAAGGAGGGGGAGGGAGACCCAGTACTTC. It is translated as CASSERRGRETQYF.